A single TCR beta chain is shown here with its context. TCRdb's table, derived via immunoSEQ multiplex PCR, lists solely in-frame clones and lacks some. The table lists under 30,000 clones, 75% to 90% of them singletons. Germline CDR1 and CDR2: MNHNS and SASEGT. This CDR3 region has 13 residues. The V end lost 7 bases, the J end lost 6 bases, and 14 bases lay between the germline ends. This record comes from a study of preoperative IRX-2 immunotherapy in early breast cancer. Documented treatment: preoperative locoregional IRX-2 cytokine immunotherapy. Patients received preoperative, locoregional IRX-2 cytokine immunotherapy in a phase Ib study.

The gene calls are TRBV6-1 and TRBJ2-3; perhaps TRBD2 as D (6 bases). This specimen was tumor tissue, taken after IRX-2 immunotherapy. The TCR sequence derives from a human donor with breast cancer. CDR3 DNA sequence: TGTGCCAGCACGTCCGGGGGTTGGGATACGCAGTATTTT. Translating it yields CASTSGGWDTQYF.